The 8 T cell receptor beta chains listed next were all sequenced from one sample in a study of cytotoxic CD8 clonotypes in ibrutinib-treated CLL (dated by TCRdb to the early 2020s). The library was made by the immunoSEQ multiplex PCR assay. Entries here come from immuneACCESS through TCRdb and include only in-frame sequences with V and J called. Some clones fail to appear in such tables; in the studies checked, an unresolved V gene covers under half of the shortfall, and the cause of the remainder is unknown. Present in this sample are about 200,000 clones, over 55% of which were seen just once. Under 15% of the sample goes to the ten largest clones. According to the study, the label for this sample's time point signals: less than 30 months on ibrutinib. The source was PBMCs, collected after 24 months of ibrutinib treatment. These receptors came from a human donor with chronic lymphocytic leukemia.

This chain connects TRBV10-3 to TRBJ2-5, with a possible D match to TRBD1 (5 bases). V gave up 6 bases and J gave up 2 bases, with 7 bases separating them. The CDR3 is made up of 12 amino acids. Germline CDR1 ENHRY, CDR2 SYGVKD. The CDR3: CAIRDNQETQYF. CDR3 bases: TGTGCCATCAGGGACAATCAAGAGACCCAGTACTTC.

V is TRBV5-6 and J is TRBJ2-5; 11 nucleotides line up with TRBD2. The CDR3 spans 17 residues. J lost 2 bases, V lost 2 bases, and 8 bases had no gene match. The germline V gene has CDR1 SGHDT and CDR2 YYEEEE. Here the CDR3 DNA reads TGTGCCAGCAGCTTAGTACTAGCGGGAGACCCACAAGAGACCCAGTACTTC. Translating gives CASSLVLAGDPQETQYF. The variable domain in full, with the rest retrieved from reference TRBV5-6 and TRBJ2-5, is DAGVTQSPTHLIKTRGQQVTLRCSPKSGHDTVSWYQQALGQGPQFIFQYYEEEERQRGNFPDRFSGHQFPNYSSELNVNALLLGDSALYLCASSLVLAGDPQETQYFGPGTRLLVL.

The V and J genes are TRBV27 and TRBJ2-3; 9 nucleotides match TRBD1. Germline lookup yields CDR1 MNHEY and CDR2 SMNVEV (reference sequence). CDR3 length equals 14 residues. With 3 bases clipped from V and 7 bases from J, the junction kept 5 bases outside the gene matches. The CDR3 nucleotides are TGTGCCAGCAGTTTCGGACAGGGGACGAATACGCAGTATTTT. It encodes CASSFGQGTNTQYF.

The rearrangement links TRBV19 to TRBJ2-7; maybe TRBD2 (5 bases). V lost 3 bases and J lost 3, with 12 bases in between. Germline values: CDR1 LNHDA, CDR2 SQIVND (reference sequence). CDR3 length: 14 amino acids. The CDR3, as DNA: TGTGCCAGTAGTATGCCGGCGGGCAGCTACGAGCAGTACTTC. Translation gives CASSMPAGSYEQYF.

The CDR3 spells CASVGNTEAFF. CDR3 nucleotide sequence: TGTGCCAGCGTCGGGAACACTGAAGCTTTCTTT. The chain links TRBV2 to TRBJ1-1; no firm D call. CDR1 and CDR2 from the germline V gene are SNHLY and FYNNEI. The germline V and J ends were trimmed by 8 bases and 1 base, with 5 bases remaining between them. The CDR3 is 11 amino acids.

The chain joins TRBV7-2 to TRBJ1-1; D remains unclear. Germline CDR1 reads SGHTA; CDR2 reads FQGNSA. This CDR3 has 13 residues. Between the trimmed V and J ends, which lost 5 bases and 7 bases, there was a span of 14 bases. The CDR3 nucleotides read TGTGCCAGCAGCCCCCTTGGCCCCGTTGAAGCTTTCTTT. Protein sequence: CASSPLGPVEAFF.

This chain connects TRBV11-2 to TRBJ2-7; 8 positions match TRBD1. CDR1 is SGHAT, CDR2 FQNNGV, per germline. The V gene end was trimmed by 3 bases and the J gene end by 7 bases; junction bases not matched to a gene: 5. This CDR3 comprises 13 residues. CDR3 bases: TGTGCCAGCAGCTTCCAGGGGGCAGGAGAGCAGTACTTC. This codes for CASSFQGAGEQYF.

CDR3 sequence reads: CASSTGTSGTYSYEQYF. CDR3 sequence (DNA): TGCGCCAGCAGTACCGGGACTAGCGGGACCTACTCCTACGAGCAGTACTTC. This rearrangement joins TRBV10-1 to TRBJ2-7, with 13 bases lining up with TRBD2. V trimming: 5 bases; J trimming: 0 bases; junction bases outside the gene matches: 7. CDR1 is WNHNN, CDR2 SYGVQD, per germline (reference sequence). The CDR3 sequence is 17 residues long.